This T cell receptor beta chain was sequenced during a study of blood T cell repertoires in COVID-19. Study information: The United States, Italy and Spain supplied acute and convalescent COVID-19 samples. Sources were T cells, B-cell-depleted T cells, or PBMCs; the material itself was cDNA or gDNA.

In the source study's methods: Estimation of nucleated cell counts relied on the amplification of reference gene primers. Data came from immunoSEQ multiplex PCR; TCRdb stores just in-frame clones and leaves some out. The V and J calls and clone size are taken from that table; D and trimming were inferred from the DNA. This sample carries 30,000 to 50,000 clones, 75% to 90% of them seen once, and the ten largest clones take about 4.2%. Germline CDR1 MNHEY, CDR2 SMNVEV (reference sequence). Losses at the gene ends were 4 bases for V and 2 bases for J; bases not matched to a gene: 4. This CDR3 is built from 14 residues.

Sequencing was performed on peripheral blood. The source of this sequence is a man aged 55-75 years with acute or convalescent COVID-19. V gene TRBV27 combines with J gene TRBJ1-1; 7 nucleotides match TRBD1. The CDR3 loop is CASSYDRVNTEAFF. The CDR3, as DNA: TGTGCCAGCAGTTACGACAGGGTTAACACTGAAGCTTTCTTT.